These 28 T cell receptor beta chains were all obtained from the same sample, sequenced in a study of blood T cell repertoires in COVID-19 (dated by TCRdb to about 2020). Libraries were built with the immunoSEQ multiplex PCR assay. As stored in TCRdb, this immuneACCESS dataset retains in-frame rearrangements with V and J assigned. A fraction of the clones does not appear; measured against another copy, unresolved V genes explain less than half of the discrepancy, and the remainder lacks a known reason. The sample table lists a few hundred thousand clones, around 87% of them with a count of one. 3.6% of the sample rests with the top ten. Sample: peripheral blood. Receptors originate from a man between 18 and 35 years old with active or convalescent COVID-19.

This chain links TRBV10-3 with TRBJ2-7; possibly TRBD2 for D (5 bases). Trimming took 8 bases from V and 1 from J, leaving 12 bases between them. Per germline, CDR1 ENHRY and CDR2 SYGVKD. The CDR3 covers 13 residues. The CDR3 DNA reads as TGTGCCATCGGCTCCCGGGGATCCTACGAGCAGTACTTC. Encoded protein: CAIGSRGSYEQYF.

This clone appeared a single time. The same CDR3 can be traced to other DNA sequences in this sample. V usage is TRBV7-9 and J usage is TRBJ2-7; no reliable D call. The CDR3 spans 12 residues. V was clipped by 1 base and J by 4 bases, with 5 bases between them. Per germline, CDR1 SEHNR and CDR2 FQNEAQ (reference sequence). The CDR3, as DNA: TGTGCCAGCAGCTTAGGTTCTTACGAGCAGTACTTC. This sequence encodes CASSLGSYEQYF. The full variable domain, its missing parts supplied by reference TRBV7-9 and TRBJ2-7, is DTGVSQNPRHKITKRGQNVTFRCDPISEHNRLYWYRQTLGQGPEFLTYFQNEAQLEKSRLLSDRFSAERPKGSFSTLEIQRTEQGDSAMYLCASSLGSYEQYFGPGTRLTVT.

The chain uses TRBV2 and TRBJ1-2, with no clear D. V was shortened by 11 bases and J by 4 bases, with 8 bases between the two germline ends. The CDR3 loop spans 10 amino acids. Germline loops: CDR1 SNHLY, CDR2 FYNNEI. CDR3 in amino acids: CARYSYGYTF. CDR3 coding DNA: TGTGCCCGTTACAGCTATGGCTACACCTTC. The whole variable domain, filled in from reference TRBV2 and TRBJ1-2, reads EPEVTQTPSHQVTQMGQEVILRCVPISNHLYFYWYRQILGQKVEFLVSFYNNEISEKSEIFDDQFSVERPDGSNFTLKIRSTKLEDSAMYFCARYSYGYTFGSGTRLTVV.

This chain uses TRBV7-2 with TRBJ2-3; 14 bases align to TRBD2. Germline loops: CDR1 SGHTA, CDR2 FQGNSA. The CDR3 sequence is 18 residues long. J was trimmed by 4 bases and V by 6 bases; bases with no gene match: 12. The DNA of the CDR3 is TGTGCCAGCAGTCTCTTCCTAGGGACTAGCGGGAGAGCAGATACGCAGTATTTT. Translating it yields CASSLFLGTSGRADTQYF.

The genes are TRBV6-9 and TRBJ2-4, with D hard to call. This CDR3 is 11 amino acids long. The V gene's germline CDR1 is MNHGY and CDR2 SVAAGI. With 11 bases removed from V and 1 base from J, the gap between germline ends came to 6 bases. The CDR3 protein is CARRAKNIQYF. DNA of the CDR3: TGTGCCCGTCGGGCCAAAAACATTCAGTACTTC.

V usage is TRBV5-6 and J usage is TRBJ2-2; 10 bases align to TRBD1. The germline V gene has CDR1 SGHDT and CDR2 YYEEEE. CDR3 length: 15 residues. The trim removed 4 bases at V and 4 bases at J, leaving 4 bases unmatched. CDR3 bases: TGTGCCAGCAGCCGGGACAGGGGAAGCACCGGGGAGCTGTTTTTT. Translated, it gives CASSRDRGSTGELFF.

The rearrangement uses TRBV27 and TRBJ2-5; D remains ambiguous. Trimming removed 0 bases from V and 0 bases from J, with 2 bases in between. There are 13 residues in the CDR3. Germline V CDR1 and CDR2: MNHEY, SMNVEV (reference sequence). The chain's CDR3 is CASSLSYQETQYF. CDR3 DNA sequence: TGTGCCAGCAGTTTATCCTACCAAGAGACCCAGTACTTC.

J is TRBJ2-6 and V is TRBV19; 7 bases line up with TRBD1. V was clipped by 6 bases and J by 2 bases; unmatched bases: 4. This CDR3 spans 15 amino acids. Germline CDR1 reads LNHDA; CDR2 reads SQIVND (reference sequence). CDR3 loop: CASSDRATGANVLTF. CDR3 nucleotide sequence: TGTGCCAGTAGCGACAGGGCTACTGGGGCCAACGTCCTGACTTTC.

V usage is TRBV27 and J usage is TRBJ1-6, with D maybe TRBD1 (5 bases). With 6 bases removed from V and 7 bases from J, the gap between germline ends came to 7 bases. This CDR3 contains 12 residues. Germline lookup yields CDR1 MNHEY and CDR2 SMNVEV (reference sequence). CDR3 region: CASRTANSPLHF. The CDR3, as DNA: TGTGCCAGCAGGACAGCCAATTCACCCCTCCACTTT.

The rearrangement uses TRBV5-1 and TRBJ1-2, with TRBD1 matching over 11 bases. The germline CDR1 and CDR2 sequences are SGHRS and YFSETQ. The length of the CDR3 is 16 residues. Unmatched junction bases numbered 12, after V lost 6 bases and J lost 5 bases. CDR3 residues: CASTLPGQGDLYGYTF. The CDR3 nucleotides read TGCGCCAGCACCCTGCCGGGACAGGGGGACCTATATGGCTACACCTTC.

This rearrangement joins TRBV12-5 to TRBJ1-1, with 9 bases aligning to TRBD1. The CDR3 length is 17 residues. Trimming removed 6 bases from V and 0 bases from J; junction bases left unmatched: 11. The germline V gene has CDR1 LGHNT and CDR2 FRNRAP. The CDR3 DNA reads as TGTGCTAGTGGATGGGGGACAGGGAGAACCATGAACACTGAAGCTTTCTTT. The encoded protein is CASGWGTGRTMNTEAFF.

V and J are TRBV19 and TRBJ2-1; 7 bases match TRBD2. Trimming at V came to 11 bases and at J to 0 bases, leaving 4 bases not matched to a gene. This CDR3 has 13 amino acids. CDR1 is LNHDA and CDR2 is SQIVND in the germline V gene (reference sequence). In nucleotides, the CDR3 is TGTGCCTGCGCGGGGGTCTCCTACAATGAGCAGTTCTTC. This sequence encodes CACAGVSYNEQFF.

The J gene is TRBJ2-7, the V gene TRBV13; 9 bases match TRBD1. The ends lost 5 bases at V and 5 bases at J; junction bases unmatched: 7. Germline V gene sequence: CDR1 PRHDT, CDR2 FYEKMQ (reference sequence). CDR3 length: 14 residues. This chain's CDR3 is CASSQGTGKDEQYF. CDR3 nucleotides: TGTGCCAGCAGCCAAGGGACAGGGAAGGACGAGCAGTACTTC.

The V call is TRBV10-2, the J call TRBJ2-3; 13 bases are a match to TRBD2. The CDR3 consists of 14 residues. V lost 10 bases to trimming and J lost 5 bases; unmatched junction nucleotides: 6. Germline V gives CDR1 WSHSY, CDR2 SAAADI. The CDR3 nucleotides read TGCGCCACCGCAACTAGCGGGGGGGGAGATACGCAGTATTTT. It specifies CATATSGGGDTQYF.

The CDR3 protein is CASSSRDSLGGYTF. The DNA for the CDR3 is TGTGCCAGCAGCTCCAGGGATTCTTTAGGTGGCTACACCTTC. The chain uses TRBV7-6 and TRBJ1-2; the D gene is possibly TRBD1 (5 bases). V lost 4 bases and J 7 bases, leaving 16 bases between the germline ends. The CDR3 has 14 amino acids. Germline CDR1 SGHVS, CDR2 FNYEAQ.

This chain joins TRBV12-5 and TRBJ1-5; 8 nucleotides align to TRBD1. With 6 bases clipped from V and 3 bases from J, the junction kept 1 base outside the gene matches. There are 13 residues in the CDR3. The germline V gene encodes CDR1 LGHNT and CDR2 FRNRAP. The CDR3 reads CASGDRANQPQHF. The CDR3 nucleotides read TGTGCTAGTGGGGACAGGGCCAATCAGCCCCAGCATTTT.

The chain uses TRBV24-1 and TRBJ2-1, with 13 nucleotides matching TRBD2. Germline V lookup: CDR1 KGHDR, CDR2 SFDVKD. V lost 4 bases, J lost 10 bases, and 3 bases stayed unmatched. The CDR3 spans 14 residues. The CDR3 DNA reads TGTGCCACCAGTGAGACTAGCGGGGGGTTAGAGCAGTTCTTC. Translation: CATSETSGGLEQFF.

This clone has only a few counts. The rearrangement uses TRBV11-2 and TRBJ1-1, with TRBD1 matching over 10 bases. Germline trimming cut 5 bases from V and 5 bases from J; bases unmatched to any gene: 8. CDR1 SGHAT and CDR2 FQNNGV come from the germline V gene. This CDR3 has 15 amino acids. CDR3 sequence (DNA): TGTGCCAGCAGCGACCGGGACAGGGGTTTAACTGAAGCTTTCTTT. This codes for CASSDRDRGLTEAFF. Supplemented by reference TRBV11-2 and TRBJ1-1, the full variable domain reads EAGVAQSPRYKIIEKRQSVAFWCNPISGHATLYWYQQILGQGPKLLIQFQNNGVVDDSQLPKDRFSAERLKGVDSTLKIQPAKLEDSAVYLCASSDRDRGLTEAFFGQGTRLTVV.

V is TRBV21-1 and J is TRBJ1-4; the table names TRBD1, a call not compared with the DNA. TRBV21-1 is a pseudogene. This CDR3 has 16 amino acids. The CDR3 region has the DNA TGTGCCAGCACCCCCCGTGGGGCGGCAACTAATGAAAAACTGTTTTTT. Encoded protein: CASTPRGAATNEKLFF.

The gene calls are TRBV5-8 and TRBJ2-7; D not certain. Germline V gene lookup returns CDR1 SGHTS and CDR2 YDEGEE. Deletions cut 3 bases from V and 0 bases from J, with 13 bases between. The CDR3 runs 15 residues. CDR3 amino acids: CASSSALRPSYEQYF. In DNA, the CDR3 is TGTGCCAGCAGCTCAGCGCTAAGACCCTCCTACGAGCAGTACTTC. Complete variable domain (other parts from reference TRBV5-8 and TRBJ2-7): EAGVTQSPTHLIKTRGQQATLRCSPISGHTSVYWYQQALGLGLQFLLWYDEGEERNRGNFPPRFSGRQFPNYSSELNVNALELEDSALYLCASSSALRPSYEQYFGPGTRLTVT.

The sample holds one count of this clone. In nucleotides, the CDR3 is TGTGCCAGCAGCCTGTCGGGGGGGCGCTCGGCCCAGTACTTC. It encodes CASSLSGGRSAQYF. The V call is TRBV6-6, the J call TRBJ2-5; 8 bases match TRBD2. The CDR3 covers 14 residues. Germline V lookup: CDR1 MNHNY, CDR2 SVGAGI (reference sequence). The junction had 12 bases not matched to a gene; V was cut back by 6 bases and J by 9 bases.

The chain employs TRBV2 and TRBJ2-6, with D possibly matching TRBD1 (5 bases). Germline CDR1 is SNHLY and CDR2 is FYNNEI. Trimming left V 6 bases short and J 0 bases short, with 9 bases between. CDR3 length: 15 residues. CDR3 sequence: CASSGHLSGANVLTF. The CDR3 nucleotides read TGTGCCAGCAGCGGACACCTCTCTGGGGCCAACGTCCTGACTTTC.

A single count supports this clone. The chain carries TRBV28 and TRBJ2-7, with 8 bases matching TRBD1. V gave up 6 bases and J gave up 4 bases; unmatched junction bases: 5. Germline V CDR1 and CDR2: MDHEN, SYDVKM. The CDR3 runs 13 residues. Here the CDR3 reads CASSLRQGYEQYF. The CDR3 DNA is TGTGCCAGCAGCCTCAGACAGGGGTACGAGCAGTACTTC. Filled out from reference TRBV28 and TRBJ2-7, the complete variable domain reads DVKVTQSSRYLVKRTGEKVFLECVQDMDHENMFWYRQDPGLGLRLIYFSYDVKMKEKGDIPEGYSVSREKKERFSLILESASTNQTSMYLCASSLRQGYEQYFGPGTRLTVT.

This clone was picked up a small number of times. The rearrangement joins TRBV11-2 to TRBJ2-5; no definite D call. The CDR3 consists of 14 residues. CDR1 SGHAT and CDR2 FQNNGV come from the germline V gene. Trimming pared 1 base from V and 5 bases from J, leaving 11 bases between. The CDR3 DNA reads as TGTGCCAGCAGCTTAGGGGTTGCGAGGGAGACCCAGTACTTC. Translating it yields CASSLGVARETQYF.

The chain employs TRBV12-3 or TRBV12-4 and TRBJ2-7, with 7 bases lining up with TRBD1. This CDR3 region has 13 residues. V lost 3 bases, J lost 6 bases, and 5 bases stayed unmatched. CDR3 DNA: TGTGCCAGCAGTTTCGACAGGGCGCTCGAGCAGTACTTC. It is translated as CASSFDRALEQYF.

V usage is TRBV12-5 and J usage is TRBJ2-1; 16 nucleotides agree with TRBD2. Germline V gene lookup returns CDR1 LGHNT and CDR2 FRNRAP. The CDR3 has 21 amino acids. The V and J ends lost 0 bases and 1 base, in that order; junction bases with no gene match: 9. Here the CDR3 DNA reads TGTGCTAGTGGTTTGGTACTTTCGGGACTAGCGGGAGGGTTGTCCTACAATGAGCAGTTCTTC. Translated: CASGLVLSGLAGGLSYNEQFF.

This rearrangement joins TRBV24-1 to TRBJ2-3; D unclear. The germline V gene has CDR1 KGHDR and CDR2 SFDVKD. There are 13 residues in the CDR3. The V end was cut by 1 base, the J end by 6 bases, with 7 bases between. The CDR3 DNA reads TGTGCCACCAGTGATTTCCTGTCGGATACGCAGTATTTT. Protein sequence: CATSDFLSDTQYF.

V gene TRBV2 combines with J gene TRBJ1-1; 7 positions match TRBD1. Trimming removed 6 bases from V and 2 bases from J; junction bases left unmatched: 9. Germline loops: CDR1 SNHLY, CDR2 FYNNEI. The CDR3 is 15 amino acids. The CDR3: CASSRTTGSNTEAFF. For the CDR3, the DNA is TGTGCCAGCAGCCGAACGACAGGGAGTAACACTGAAGCTTTCTTT.